Listed below are T cell receptor beta chains from one sample, sequenced in a study of blood T cells in healthy people across ages. Via MiXCR, TCRdb re-called the 5' RACE reads, giving one row per CDR3 protein. The table lists about 680,000 distinct CDR3 sequences, more than 40% of them singletons, with 25% to 35% in the top ten. The sequenced sample consisted of blood. The receptor set was obtained from an older woman in good health. The conserved cysteine and the conserved F or W are not part of the CDR3 here.

>TRBJ1-6|TRBV29-1
SVGLDRSSPLH
>TRBJ2-7|TRBV5-4
ASSPRSYGLAAYNEQY
>NA|TRBV28
ASTPAGRTSGYYEQY
>TRBJ2-5|TRBV6-6
ASSYWLGETQY
>TRBJ1-5|TRBV20-1
SASVSNQPQH
>TRBJ2-1|TRBV20-1
STDVAAASGEQF
>TRBJ2-1|TRBV5-1
ASSLIRPSYNEQF
>TRBJ2-3|TRBV15
ATSPSRYPGPDTQY
>NA|TRBV5-1
ASSYDGTYEQY
>TRBJ2-3|TRBV12-3/TRBV12-4
ASSPQRDTQY
>TRBJ1-1|TRBV20-1
SAAQGWGTTEAF
>TRBJ2-5|TRBV7-2
ASSLGYSQETQY
>TRBJ2-5|TRBV6-1
ASSDSSGRALENQETQY